The present TCR beta chain was sequenced within a study of identical twins. MiXCR, run by TCRdb on the 5' RACE reads, gives a single entry per CDR3 protein. Of about 890,000 distinct CDR3 sequences detected, approximately 13% appear once; the ten largest clones hold around 1.6%. A few counts support this clonotype. The CDR3 has 14 amino acids. The V gene lost 1 base and the J gene lost 5 bases, with 11 bases spanning the gap. The germline CDR1 and CDR2 sequences are SEHNR and FQNEAQ (reference sequence). The same data also went into a second study, on yellow fever vaccine responses in identical twins.

The chain employs TRBV7-9 and TRBJ2-5; D perhaps matches TRBD1 (6 bases). This receptor was taken from a woman aged 18-35 years in good health. The sample comprised PBMCs. CDR3 in DNA: TGTGCCAGCAGCTTAGTGACAGGTTGGGAGACCCAGTACTTC. Its translation is CASSLVTGWETQYF.